The TCR beta chain described here comes from a study of cytomegalovirus exposure and HLA in healthy donors. Using immunoSEQ multiplex PCR, the repertoire was profiled, and TCRdb retains in-frame clones only, with some absent. The sample gives 250,000 to 300,000 clones, roughly 89% of which show up once; 0.35% to 0.4% is in the top ten. From germline, CDR1 is SQVTM and CDR2 ANQGSEA. This CDR3 is 12 amino acids long. It was the approximately 120-subject validation cohort, separate from the roughly 700-subject first cohort, to which the donors belonged. Comment on this clone: Antigen specificity is unknown.

Overall study results and limits: TCR sequences were mostly rare, though some public TCRs occurred in many donors.

V and J are TRBV29-1 and TRBJ1-1; TRBD1 is a possible D gene (5 bases). The sequence was obtained from a woman in her late teens or twenties in good health and CMV-seronegative. The sequenced sample consisted of PBMCs. The CDR3 DNA reads as TGCGGGGCCGGGGGATTGAACACTGAAGCTTTCTTT. It yields the protein CGAGGLNTEAFF.